Sequencing of this T cell receptor (beta chain) was carried out in a study of early T cells in non-severe SARS-CoV-2 infection. There are many counts of this clonotype. TCRdb fed the 5' RACE reads into MiXCR, producing one record per CDR3 protein. The table has about 20,000 distinct CDR3 sequences, 4% seen once. The CDR3 totals 16 residues. The germline gives CDR1 MNHNY, CDR2 SVGAGI (reference sequence). The junction had 8 bases not matched to a gene; V was cut back by 4 bases and J by 1 base. The genes are TRBV6-6 and TRBJ2-5, with 8 bases fitting TRBD1. The TCR sequence derives from an adult who was a healthcare worker with PCR-confirmed SARS-CoV-2 infection or an uninfected control (not recorded which). The material sequenced was whole blood. CDR3 nucleotides: TGTGCCAGCAGTTCACGCCGCGGACAGGGCCAAGAGACCCAGTACTTC. Translation gives CASSSRRGQGQETQYF.